This T cell receptor (beta chain) derives from a study of shared clonotypes between healthy human individuals. Only in-frame clones appear in the TCRdb table, and some are missing; sequencing was by immunoSEQ multiplex PCR. The sample has about 990,000 clones, 70% to 80% seen once. The table lists this clone with a count of one. The target antigen is unknown. Notes on the study in general: When naive CD4 clonotypes were compared across several donors, around 4.6% were shared. Generation of non-shared clonotypes was less probable than generation of clonotypes shared by all four donors.

The trim removed 6 bases at V and 0 bases at J, leaving 8 bases unmatched. Germline assignment: CDR1 MDHEN and CDR2 SYDVKM. The CDR3 totals 15 residues. The chain joins TRBV28 to TRBJ2-7; 7 bases map to TRBD1. This sequence originates from a young man in good health. Some clones in this sample may be carry-over from other donors' samples. Sequencing was performed on memory CD4+ T cells from PBMCs. The sample's subset: CD45RA-negative fraction. CDR3 in DNA: TGTGCCAGCAGAAGGACAGGCCAAAACTCCTACGAGCAGTACTTC. Its protein is CASRRTGQNSYEQYF.